Sequencing of this T cell receptor (beta chain) was carried out in a study of blood T cell repertoires in COVID-19. Sequencing used immunoSEQ multiplex PCR; TCRdb keeps in-frame clones, though not all of them. The sample shows 150,000 to 200,000 clones, about 78% of them seen only once. Looked up from germline, CDR1 is LGHDT and CDR2 is YNNKEL (reference sequence). This CDR3 comprises 14 residues. The germline V and J ends were trimmed by 1 base and 6 bases, with 12 bases remaining between them. The sequence came from a woman aged 45 to 65 who had recovered from COVID-19. The specimen sequenced was PBMCs or T cells enriched from blood (not recorded which). The rearrangement uses TRBV3-1 (or the pseudogene TRBV3-2) and TRBJ1-1; D is unclear. The CDR3 DNA reads TGTGCCAGCAGCCAAGCGCTAATTACCCCTGAAGCTTTCTTT. Amino acid sequence: CASSQALITPEAFF.